This T cell receptor beta chain was captured by sequencing in a study of cytomegalovirus exposure and HLA in healthy donors. The PCR made use of 60 Vbeta and 13 Jbeta primers. Clones were sequenced by immunoSEQ multiplex PCR, and TCRdb holds only the in-frame ones, with some missing. Of about 160,000 clones in the sample, around 84% were seen once. V was clipped by 4 bases and J by 3 bases, with 15 bases between them. This CDR3 comprises 14 residues. Looked up from germline, CDR1 is SQVTM and CDR2 is ANQGSEA. The sequenced sample consisted of PBMCs. This rearrangement joins TRBV29-1 to TRBJ2-5; D is unresolved. The origin of this receptor is a man younger than 35 in good health and CMV-seronegative. CDR3 sequence reads: CSVAPLLRKETQYF. In nucleotides, the CDR3 is TGCAGCGTTGCTCCTCTACTGAGGAAAGAGACCCAGTACTTC.